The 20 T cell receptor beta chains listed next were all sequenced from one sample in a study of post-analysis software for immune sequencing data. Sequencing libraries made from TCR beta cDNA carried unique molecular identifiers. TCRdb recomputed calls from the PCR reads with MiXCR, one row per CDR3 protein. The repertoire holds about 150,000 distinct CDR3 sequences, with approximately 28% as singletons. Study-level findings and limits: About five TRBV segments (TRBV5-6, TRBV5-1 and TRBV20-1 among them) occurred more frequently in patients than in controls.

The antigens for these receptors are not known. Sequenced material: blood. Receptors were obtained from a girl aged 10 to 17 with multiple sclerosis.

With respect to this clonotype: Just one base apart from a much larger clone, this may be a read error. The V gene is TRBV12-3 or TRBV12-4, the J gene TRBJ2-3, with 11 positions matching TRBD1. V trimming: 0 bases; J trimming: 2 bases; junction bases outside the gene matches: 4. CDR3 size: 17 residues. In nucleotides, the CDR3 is TGTGCCAGCAGTTTAGCCGGGACAGGGGGGGCCACAGATACGCAGTATTTT. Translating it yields CASSLAGTGGATDTQYF.

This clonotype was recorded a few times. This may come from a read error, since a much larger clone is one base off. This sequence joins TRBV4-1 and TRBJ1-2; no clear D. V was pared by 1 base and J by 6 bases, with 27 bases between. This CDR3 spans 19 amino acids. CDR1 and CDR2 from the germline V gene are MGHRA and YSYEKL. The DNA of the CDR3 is TGCGCCAGCAGCCAAGTTACTGAGATGGGTGGGTTTGGGTCAGATGGCTACACCTTC. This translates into CASSQVTEMGGFGSDGYTF.

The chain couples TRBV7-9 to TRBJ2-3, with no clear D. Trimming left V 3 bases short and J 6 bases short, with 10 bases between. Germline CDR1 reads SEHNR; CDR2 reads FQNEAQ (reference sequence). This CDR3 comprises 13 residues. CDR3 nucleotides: TGTGCCAGCAGCTTGCCCATCGCGGATACGCAGTATTTT. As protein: CASSLPIADTQYF. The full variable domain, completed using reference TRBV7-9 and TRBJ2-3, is DTGVSQNPRHKITKRGQNVTFRCDPISEHNRLYWYRQTLGQGPEFLTYFQNEAQLEKSRLLSDRFSAERPKGSFSTLEIQRTEQGDSAMYLCASSLPIADTQYFGPGTRLTVL.

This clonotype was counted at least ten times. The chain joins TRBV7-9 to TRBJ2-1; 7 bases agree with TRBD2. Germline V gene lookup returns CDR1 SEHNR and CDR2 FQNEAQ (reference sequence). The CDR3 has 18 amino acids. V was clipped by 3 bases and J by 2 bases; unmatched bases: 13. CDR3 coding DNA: TGTGCCAGCAGCTTTAGGAGCGGGGCCAAGGTCCCCTACAATGAGCAGTTCTTC. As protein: CASSFRSGAKVPYNEQFF.

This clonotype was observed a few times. The CDR3 nucleotides read TGTGCCAGCTCGTTGGGGGCCTACAATGAGCAGTTCTTC. This sequence encodes CASSLGAYNEQFF. V and J are TRBV6-2 or TRBV6-3 and TRBJ2-1; tentatively, D is TRBD1 or TRBD2 (5 bases each). The ends were cut back, 8 bases at V and 2 bases at J, with 10 bases in the middle. Germline V CDR1 and CDR2: MNHEY, SVGEGT. There are 13 residues in the CDR3.

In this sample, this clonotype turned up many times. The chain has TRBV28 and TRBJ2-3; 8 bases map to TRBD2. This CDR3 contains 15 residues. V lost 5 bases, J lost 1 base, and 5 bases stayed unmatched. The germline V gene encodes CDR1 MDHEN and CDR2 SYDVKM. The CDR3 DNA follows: TGTGCCAGCAGTCCATTCGGGAGGGGCACAGATACGCAGTATTTT. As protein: CASSPFGRGTDTQYF.

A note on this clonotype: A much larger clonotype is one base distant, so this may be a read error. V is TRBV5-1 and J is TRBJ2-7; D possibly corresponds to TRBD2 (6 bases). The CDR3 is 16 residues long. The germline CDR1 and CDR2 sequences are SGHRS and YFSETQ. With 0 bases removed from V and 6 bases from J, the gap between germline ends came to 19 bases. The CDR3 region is CASSLESGGTRGEQYF. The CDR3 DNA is TGCGCCAGCAGCTTGGAGTCAGGCGGGACGAGGGGCGAGCAGTACTTC.

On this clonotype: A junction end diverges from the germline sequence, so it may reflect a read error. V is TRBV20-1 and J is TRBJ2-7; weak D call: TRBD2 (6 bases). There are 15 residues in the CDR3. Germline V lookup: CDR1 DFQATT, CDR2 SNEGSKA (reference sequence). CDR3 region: CSARDRERITYGQYF. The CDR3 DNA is TGCAGTGCTAGAGATCGGGAGAGGATCACCTACGGGCAGTACTTC.

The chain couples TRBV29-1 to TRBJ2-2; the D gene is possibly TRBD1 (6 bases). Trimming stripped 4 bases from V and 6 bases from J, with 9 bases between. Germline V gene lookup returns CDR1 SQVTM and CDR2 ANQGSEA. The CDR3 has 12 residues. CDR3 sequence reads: CSVVRGSGELFF. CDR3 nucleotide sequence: TGCAGCGTTGTTAGGGGGTCCGGGGAGCTGTTTTTT.

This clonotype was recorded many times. The CDR3, as DNA: TGTGCCACCAGCAGAGGGCAGGGGGCGTGGGATGAGCAGTTCTTC. Its protein is CATSRGQGAWDEQFF. This chain links TRBV15 with TRBJ2-1; 8 nucleotides match TRBD1. From germline, CDR1 is LNHNV and CDR2 YYDKDF (reference sequence). The CDR3 is 15 residues long. The trim removed 1 base at V and 8 bases at J, leaving 7 bases unmatched.

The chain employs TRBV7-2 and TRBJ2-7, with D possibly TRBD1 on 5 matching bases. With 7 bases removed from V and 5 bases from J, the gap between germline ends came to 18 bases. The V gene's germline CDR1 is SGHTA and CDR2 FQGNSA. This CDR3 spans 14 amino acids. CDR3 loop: CASTMNQGLDEQYF. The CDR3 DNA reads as TGTGCCAGCACCATGAATCAGGGTCTAGACGAGCAGTACTTC.

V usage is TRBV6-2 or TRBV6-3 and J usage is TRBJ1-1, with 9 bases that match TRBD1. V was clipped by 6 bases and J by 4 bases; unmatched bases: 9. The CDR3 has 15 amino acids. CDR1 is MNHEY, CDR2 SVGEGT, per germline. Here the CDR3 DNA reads TGTGCCAGCAGATCCGAAGACAGGGGGGGCACTGAAGCTTTCTTT. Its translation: CASRSEDRGGTEAFF.

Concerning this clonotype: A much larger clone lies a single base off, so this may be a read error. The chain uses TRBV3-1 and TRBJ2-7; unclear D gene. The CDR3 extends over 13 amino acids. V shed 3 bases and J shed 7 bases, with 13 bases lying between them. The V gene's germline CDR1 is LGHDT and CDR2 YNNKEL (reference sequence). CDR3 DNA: TGTGCCAGCAGCCAGCAAGAGGCAAGGGAGCAGTACTTC. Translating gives CASSQQEAREQYF.

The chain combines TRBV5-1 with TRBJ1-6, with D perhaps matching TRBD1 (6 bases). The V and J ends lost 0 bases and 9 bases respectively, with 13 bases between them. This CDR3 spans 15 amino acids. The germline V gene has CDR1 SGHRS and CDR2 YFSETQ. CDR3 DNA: TGCGCCAGCAGCTTGGAGACAGGCGCGGGTTCACCCCTCCACTTT. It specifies CASSLETGAGSPLHF.

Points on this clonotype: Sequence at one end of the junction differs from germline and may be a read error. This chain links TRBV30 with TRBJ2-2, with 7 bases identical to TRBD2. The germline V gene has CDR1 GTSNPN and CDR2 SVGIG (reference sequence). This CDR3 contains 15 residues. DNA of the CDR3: TGTGCCTGGAGTGTACTAGGGCTAGAAAGCGGGGAGCGGTTTTTT. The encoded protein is CAWSVLGLESGERFF.

The CDR3 protein is CATSRTGNSLMDNEQFF. CDR3 DNA: TGTGCCACCAGCAGGACAGGTAACAGCCTTATGGACAATGAGCAGTTCTTC. V gene TRBV15 combines with J gene TRBJ2-1, with D maybe TRBD1 (6 bases). Germline CDR1 LNHNV, CDR2 YYDKDF (reference sequence). The CDR3 runs 17 residues. V gave up 3 bases and J gave up 5 bases, with 20 bases separating them.

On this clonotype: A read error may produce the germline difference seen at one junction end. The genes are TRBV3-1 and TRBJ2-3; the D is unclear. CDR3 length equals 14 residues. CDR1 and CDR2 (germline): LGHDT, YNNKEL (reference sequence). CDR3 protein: CAGSQGRRTDTQYF. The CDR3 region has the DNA TGTGCCGGCAGCCAAGGGCGGCGCACAGATACGCAGTATTTT.

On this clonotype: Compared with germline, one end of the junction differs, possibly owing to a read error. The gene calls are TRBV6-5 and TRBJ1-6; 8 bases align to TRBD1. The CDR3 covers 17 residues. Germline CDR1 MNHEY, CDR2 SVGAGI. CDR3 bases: TGTGCCAGCAGTTACACCCGGGACAGGCCCTATAATTCACCCCCCCACTTT. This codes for CASSYTRDRPYNSPPHF.

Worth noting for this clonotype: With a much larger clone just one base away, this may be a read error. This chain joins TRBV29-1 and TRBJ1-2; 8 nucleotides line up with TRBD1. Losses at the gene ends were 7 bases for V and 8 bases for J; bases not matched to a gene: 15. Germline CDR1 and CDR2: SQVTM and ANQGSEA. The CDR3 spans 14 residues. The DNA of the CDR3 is TGCAGCGACCGATCGGACAGGGCGGGCGGAGGCTACACCTTC. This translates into CSDRSDRAGGGYTF.

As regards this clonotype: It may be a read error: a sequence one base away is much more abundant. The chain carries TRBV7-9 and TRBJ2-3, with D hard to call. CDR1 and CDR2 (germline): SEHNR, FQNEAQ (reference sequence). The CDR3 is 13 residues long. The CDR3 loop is CASSSISIDTQYF. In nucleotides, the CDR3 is TGTGCCAGCAGCTCTATTAGCATAGATACGCAGTATTTT.